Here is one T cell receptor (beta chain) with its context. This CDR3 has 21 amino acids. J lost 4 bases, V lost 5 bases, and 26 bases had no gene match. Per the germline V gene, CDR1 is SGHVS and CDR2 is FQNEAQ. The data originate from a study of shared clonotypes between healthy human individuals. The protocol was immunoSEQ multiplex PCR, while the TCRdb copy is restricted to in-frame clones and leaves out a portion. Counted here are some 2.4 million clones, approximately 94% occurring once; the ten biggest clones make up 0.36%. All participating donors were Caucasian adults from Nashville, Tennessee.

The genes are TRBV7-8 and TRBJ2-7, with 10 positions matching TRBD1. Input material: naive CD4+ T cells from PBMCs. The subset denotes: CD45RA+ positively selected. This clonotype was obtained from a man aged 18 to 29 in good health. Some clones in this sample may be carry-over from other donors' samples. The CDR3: CASSQYRPGTGAGVGKYEQYF. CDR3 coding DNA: TGTGCCAGCAGCCAGTACCGACCCGGGACAGGGGCGGGAGTCGGCAAGTACGAGCAGTACTTC.